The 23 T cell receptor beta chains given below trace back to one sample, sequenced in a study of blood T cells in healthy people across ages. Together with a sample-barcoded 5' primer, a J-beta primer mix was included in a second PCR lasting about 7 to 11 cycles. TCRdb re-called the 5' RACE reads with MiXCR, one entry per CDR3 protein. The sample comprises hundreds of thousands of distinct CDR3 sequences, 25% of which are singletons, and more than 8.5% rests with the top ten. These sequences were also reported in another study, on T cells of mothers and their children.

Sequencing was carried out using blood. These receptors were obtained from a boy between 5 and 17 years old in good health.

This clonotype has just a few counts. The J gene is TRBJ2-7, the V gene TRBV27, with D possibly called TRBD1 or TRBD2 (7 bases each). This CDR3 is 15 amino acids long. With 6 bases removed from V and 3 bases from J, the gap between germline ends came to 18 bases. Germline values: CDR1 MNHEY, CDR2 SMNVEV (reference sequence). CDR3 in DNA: TGTGCCAGCAGGGCTCACAGGGGAGGGGGCTACGAGCAGTACTTC. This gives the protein CASRAHRGGGYEQYF.

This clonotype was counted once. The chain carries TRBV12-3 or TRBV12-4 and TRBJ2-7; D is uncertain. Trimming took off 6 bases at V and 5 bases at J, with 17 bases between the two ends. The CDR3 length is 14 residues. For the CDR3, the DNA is TGTGCCAGCAGGAGAGGTCCCCTGACGCACGAGCAGTACTTC. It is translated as CASRRGPLTHEQYF.

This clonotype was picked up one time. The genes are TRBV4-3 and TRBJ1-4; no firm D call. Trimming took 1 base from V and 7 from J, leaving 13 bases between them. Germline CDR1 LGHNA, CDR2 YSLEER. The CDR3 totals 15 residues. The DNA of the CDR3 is TGCGCCAGCAGCCAAGGGCAAACACTGGGTGAAAAACTGTTTTTT. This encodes CASSQGQTLGEKLFF.

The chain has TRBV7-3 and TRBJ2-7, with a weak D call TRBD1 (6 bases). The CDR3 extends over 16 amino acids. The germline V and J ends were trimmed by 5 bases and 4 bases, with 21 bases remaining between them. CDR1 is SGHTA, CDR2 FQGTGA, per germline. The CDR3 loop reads CASSPSPGHLLYEQYF. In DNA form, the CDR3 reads TGTGCCAGCAGCCCCTCTCCGGGACATCTCCTATACGAGCAGTACTTC. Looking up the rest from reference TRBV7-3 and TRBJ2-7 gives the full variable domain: GAGVSQTPSNKVTEKGKYVELRCDPISGHTALYWYRQSLGQGPEFLIYFQGTGAADDSGLPNDRFFAVRPEGSVSTLKIQRTERGDSAVYLCASSPSPGHLLYEQYFGPGTRLTVT.

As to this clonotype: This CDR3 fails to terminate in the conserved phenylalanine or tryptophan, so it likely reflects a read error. CDR3 DNA: TGCAGTGCTAGCAGGGATCGGGGAAGCCCCACCACGTATAATTCACCCCTCCACCTT. Protein product: CSASRDRGSPTTYNSPLHL. The chain uses TRBV20-1 and TRBJ1-6; D may be TRBD1 (5 bases). Germline V lookup: CDR1 DFQATT, CDR2 SNEGSKA (reference sequence). Deletions cut 3 bases from V and 4 bases from J, with 25 bases between. The CDR3 totals 19 residues.

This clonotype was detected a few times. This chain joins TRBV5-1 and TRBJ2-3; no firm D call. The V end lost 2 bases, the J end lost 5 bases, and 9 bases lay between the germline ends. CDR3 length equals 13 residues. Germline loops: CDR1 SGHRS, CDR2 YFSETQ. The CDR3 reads CASSFWVEDTQYF. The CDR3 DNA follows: TGCGCCAGCAGCTTCTGGGTTGAAGATACGCAGTATTTT.

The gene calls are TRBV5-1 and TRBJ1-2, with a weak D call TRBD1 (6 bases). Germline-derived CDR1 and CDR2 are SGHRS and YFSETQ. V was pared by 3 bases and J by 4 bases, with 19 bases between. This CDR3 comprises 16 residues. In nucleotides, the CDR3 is TGCGCCAGCAGCTCGGGGGGCCCGGGCGGGGGCTATGGCTACACCTTC. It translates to CASSSGGPGGGYGYTF.

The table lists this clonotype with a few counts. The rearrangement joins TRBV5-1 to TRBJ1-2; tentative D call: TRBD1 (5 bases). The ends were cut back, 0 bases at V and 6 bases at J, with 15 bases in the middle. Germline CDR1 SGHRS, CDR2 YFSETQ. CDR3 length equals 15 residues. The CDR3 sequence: CASSLDRGRSNGYTF. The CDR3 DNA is TGCGCCAGCAGCTTGGATAGGGGAAGGTCTAATGGCTACACCTTC.

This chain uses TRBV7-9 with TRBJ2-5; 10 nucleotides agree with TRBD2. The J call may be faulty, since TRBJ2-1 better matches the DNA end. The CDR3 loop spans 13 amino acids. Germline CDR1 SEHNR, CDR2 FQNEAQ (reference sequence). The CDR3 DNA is TGTGCCAGCCAGCGGGAGGGCCGCAATGAGCAGTTCTTC. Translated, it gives CASQREGRNEQFF.

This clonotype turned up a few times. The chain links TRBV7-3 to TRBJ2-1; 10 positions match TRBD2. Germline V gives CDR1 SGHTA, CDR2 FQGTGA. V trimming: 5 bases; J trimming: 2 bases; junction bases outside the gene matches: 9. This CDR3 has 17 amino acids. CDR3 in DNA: TGTGCCAGCAGCCCCCCCACTAGCGGGAAAGCCTACAATGAGCAGTTCTTC. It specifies CASSPPTSGKAYNEQFF. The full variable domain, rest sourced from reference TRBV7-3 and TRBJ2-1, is GAGVSQTPSNKVTEKGKYVELRCDPISGHTALYWYRQSLGQGPEFLIYFQGTGAADDSGLPNDRFFAVRPEGSVSTLKIQRTERGDSAVYLCASSPPTSGKAYNEQFFGPGTRLTVL.

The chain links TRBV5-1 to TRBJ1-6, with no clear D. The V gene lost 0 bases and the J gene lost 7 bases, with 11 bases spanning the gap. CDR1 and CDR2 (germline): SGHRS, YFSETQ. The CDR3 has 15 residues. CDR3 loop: CASSLEVNSNSPLHF. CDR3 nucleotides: TGCGCCAGCAGCTTGGAGGTCAATTCAAATTCACCCCTCCACTTT.

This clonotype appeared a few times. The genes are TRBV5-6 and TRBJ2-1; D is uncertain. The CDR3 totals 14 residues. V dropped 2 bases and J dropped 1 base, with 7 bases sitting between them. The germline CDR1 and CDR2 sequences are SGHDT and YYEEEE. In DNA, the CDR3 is TGTGCCAGCAGCTTTCAGGTATCCTACAATGAGCAGTTCTTC. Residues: CASSFQVSYNEQFF.

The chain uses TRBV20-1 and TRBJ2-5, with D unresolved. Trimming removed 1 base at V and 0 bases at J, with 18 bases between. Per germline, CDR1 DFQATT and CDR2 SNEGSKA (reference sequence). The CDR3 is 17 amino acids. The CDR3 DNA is TGCAGTGCTAGAGGGGAAAGCCTGGGCCCACACCAAGAGACCCAGTACTTC. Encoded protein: CSARGESLGPHQETQYF.

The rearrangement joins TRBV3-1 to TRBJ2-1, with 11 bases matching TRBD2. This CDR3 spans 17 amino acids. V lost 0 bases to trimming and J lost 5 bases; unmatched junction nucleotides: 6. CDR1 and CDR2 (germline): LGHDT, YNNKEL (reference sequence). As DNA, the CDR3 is TGTGCCAGCAGCCAAGATTATGAACTAGCGGGGGACAATGAGCAGTTCTTC. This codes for CASSQDYELAGDNEQFF.

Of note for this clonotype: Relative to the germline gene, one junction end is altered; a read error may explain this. In DNA, the CDR3 is TGTGCCAGCAGTCAAAGACTTCCGTCGTCAGGCGATGGCTACGCCTTC. This translates into CASSQRLPSSGDGYAF. This chain links TRBV6-1 with TRBJ1-2; the D is unclear. Germline assignment: CDR1 MNHNS and CDR2 SASEGT. This CDR3 comprises 16 residues.

This chain's CDR3 is CASSLTGGVTDTQYF. DNA of the CDR3: TGTGCCAGCAGTCTGACAGGGGGAGTCACAGATACGCAGTATTTT. The chain couples TRBV6-6 to TRBJ2-3, with TRBD1 identical over 9 bases. CDR3 length equals 15 residues. Germline V gene lookup returns CDR1 MNHNY and CDR2 SVGAGI (reference sequence). Trimming at V came to 5 bases and at J to 2 bases, leaving 5 bases not matched to a gene.

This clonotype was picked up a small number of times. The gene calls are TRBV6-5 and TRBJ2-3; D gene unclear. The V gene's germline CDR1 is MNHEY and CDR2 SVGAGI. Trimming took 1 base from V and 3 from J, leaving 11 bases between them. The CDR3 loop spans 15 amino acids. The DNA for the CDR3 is TGTGCCAGCAGTTACTACTCGGGCGGAACAGATACGCAGTATTTT. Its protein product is CASSYYSGGTDTQYF.

The CDR3 bases are TGTGCCAGCTCTCCTCTGAGCGGGAGTCCCTCCTACGAGCAGTACTTC. It is translated as CASSPLSGSPSYEQYF. The V gene is TRBV18, the J gene TRBJ2-7; 8 bases match TRBD2. The germline gives CDR1 KGHSH, CDR2 LQKENI. There are 16 residues in the CDR3. V trimming: 6 bases; J trimming: 0 bases; junction bases outside the gene matches: 10.

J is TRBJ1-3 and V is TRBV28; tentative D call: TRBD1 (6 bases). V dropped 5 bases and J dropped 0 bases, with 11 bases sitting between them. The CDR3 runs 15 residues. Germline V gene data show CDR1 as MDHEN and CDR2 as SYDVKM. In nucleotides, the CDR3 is TGTGCCAGCAGTGGACAGTTAAACTCTGGAAACACCATATATTTT. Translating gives CASSGQLNSGNTIYF.

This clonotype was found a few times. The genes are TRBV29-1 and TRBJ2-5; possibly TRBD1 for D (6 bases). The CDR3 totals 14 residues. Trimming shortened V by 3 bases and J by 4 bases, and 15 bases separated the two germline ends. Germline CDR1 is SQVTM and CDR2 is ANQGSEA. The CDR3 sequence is CSVEPTGWGETQYF. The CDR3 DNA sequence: TGCAGCGTTGAGCCCACAGGGTGGGGAGAGACCCAGTACTTC.

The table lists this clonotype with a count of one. This chain's CDR3 is CASSAPSGRPRGNEQFF. CDR3 DNA: TGTGCCAGCAGCGCTCCTAGCGGGAGGCCCCGGGGCAATGAGCAGTTCTTC. The V and J genes are TRBV9 and TRBJ2-1, with TRBD2 identical over 11 bases. CDR1 and CDR2 from the germline V gene are SGDLS and YYNGEE. V was clipped by 3 bases and J by 6 bases; unmatched bases: 11. The CDR3 contains 17 residues.

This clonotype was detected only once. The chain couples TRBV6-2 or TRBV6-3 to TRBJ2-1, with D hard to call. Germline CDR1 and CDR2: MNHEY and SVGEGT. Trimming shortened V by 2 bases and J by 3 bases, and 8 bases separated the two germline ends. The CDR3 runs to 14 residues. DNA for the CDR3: TGTGCCAGCAGTTACCGAGGTCACTACAATGAGCAGTTCTTC. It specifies CASSYRGHYNEQFF.

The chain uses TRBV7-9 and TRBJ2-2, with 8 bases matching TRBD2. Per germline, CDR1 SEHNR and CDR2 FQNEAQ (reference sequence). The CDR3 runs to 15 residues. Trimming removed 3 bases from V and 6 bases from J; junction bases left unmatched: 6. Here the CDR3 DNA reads TGTGCCAGCAGCTTCAGTAGCGGGACGGCCGGGGAGCTGTTTTTT. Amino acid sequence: CASSFSSGTAGELFF.